This entry lists 21 T cell receptor beta chains sequenced from one sample in a study of T cells in Graves' hyperthyroidism and ophthalmopathy. The source material, RNA transcripts, was used to amplify TCR beta CDR3 regions. RT-PCR in the first round (using the HTBI primer set) targeted the TCR CDR3. Using its own MiXCR run on the multiplex PCR reads, TCRdb lists one record per CDR3 protein. The sample shows some 490,000 distinct CDR3 sequences, less than 25% of them seen only once. Sequenced material: blood. These receptors came from a woman in her seventies with Graves' ophthalmopathy.

This clonotype was observed many times. The chain couples TRBV3-1 to TRBJ2-7; possible D gene TRBD2, 6 bases. This CDR3 contains 13 residues. V lost 3 bases, J lost 6 bases, and 12 bases lay in between. The V gene's germline CDR1 is LGHDT and CDR2 YNNKEL (reference sequence). The CDR3 spells CASSQTGVREQYF. As DNA, the CDR3 is TGTGCCAGCAGCCAGACGGGAGTACGCGAGCAGTACTTC.

The table lists this clonotype with many counts. The chain recombines TRBV7-2 with TRBJ2-5; tentative D call: TRBD1 (5 bases). Germline lookup yields CDR1 SGHTA and CDR2 FQGNSA. V lost 3 bases and J 7 bases, leaving 15 bases between the germline ends. The CDR3 spans 14 residues. The CDR3 DNA sequence: TGTGCCAGCAGCTTCTCCCTAGGGGTAGGGACCCAGTACTTC. Residues: CASSFSLGVGTQYF.

The chain joins TRBV6-4 to TRBJ2-3; D possibly corresponds to TRBD2 (5 bases). Germline loops: CDR1 MRHNA, CDR2 SNTAGT. The CDR3 contains 14 residues. Deletions cut 7 bases from V and 3 bases from J, with 14 bases between. This CDR3 is CASKDSLRTDTQYF. Here the CDR3 DNA reads TGTGCCAGCAAGGACTCTCTAAGGACAGATACGCAGTATTTT.

This clonotype has just a few counts. The chain has TRBV5-1 and TRBJ2-1; no firm D call. CDR1 is SGHRS, CDR2 YFSETQ, per germline. CDR3 length equals 12 residues. Trimming shortened V by 7 bases and J by 5 bases, and 10 bases separated the two germline ends. The CDR3 loop reads CASGYINNEQFF. DNA for the CDR3: TGCGCCAGCGGATACATTAACAATGAGCAGTTCTTC.

This clonotype was recorded a few times. This sequence joins TRBV12-3 or TRBV12-4 and TRBJ2-2, with D unclear. This CDR3 has 15 amino acids. V lost 0 bases and J lost 1, with 6 bases in between. CDR3 in DNA: TGTGCCAGCAGTTTAGCCACGAGGAACACCGGGGAGCTGTTTTTT. Translation: CASSLATRNTGELFF.

This rearrangement joins TRBV20-1 to TRBJ1-2, with D possibly TRBD1 on 5 matching bases. This CDR3 spans 12 amino acids. Trimming pared 4 bases from V and 7 bases from J, leaving 13 bases between. Looked up from germline, CDR1 is DFQATT and CDR2 is SNEGSKA (reference sequence). CDR3 in DNA: TGCAGTGCTACAGGGAGAGACTCTGGCTACACCTTC. It codes for CSATGRDSGYTF.

The rearrangement uses TRBV10-3 and TRBJ2-2; a possible D gene is TRBD2 (6 bases). Trimming took 4 bases from V and 2 from J, leaving 20 bases between them. This CDR3 is 18 amino acids long. Germline V gene sequence: CDR1 ENHRY, CDR2 SYGVKD. In DNA form, the CDR3 reads TGTGCCATCAGTGCGTCACCCGGGACTGTGGTAAACACCGGGGAGCTGTTTTTT. It specifies CAISASPGTVVNTGELFF.

The chain couples TRBV28 to TRBJ1-1; 8 bases agree with TRBD1. The CDR3 length is 14 residues. After removal of 1 base from V and 6 bases from J, the junction contained 4 bases not matched to a gene. The germline V gene has CDR1 MDHEN and CDR2 SYDVKM. CDR3 nucleotide sequence: TGTGCCAGCAGTTTATTTTACAGGGGGGCTGAAGCTTTCTTT. It yields the protein CASSLFYRGAEAFF.

The V call is TRBV19, the J call TRBJ2-1; the match to TRBD2 covers 12 bases. The length of the CDR3 is 15 residues. From germline, CDR1 is LNHDA and CDR2 SQIVND (reference sequence). The V gene end was trimmed by 2 bases and the J gene end by 9 bases; junction bases not matched to a gene: 5. CDR3 sequence reads: CASSILAGGPGEQFF. The CDR3 region has the DNA TGTGCCAGTAGTATACTAGCGGGAGGGCCGGGTGAGCAGTTCTTC.

This clonotype was recorded at least ten times. The chain joins TRBV11-2 to TRBJ2-7, with D perhaps TRBD1 (6 bases). The CDR3 contains 15 residues. The V gene lost 5 bases and the J gene lost 2 bases, with 16 bases spanning the gap. Germline V gene data show CDR1 as SGHAT and CDR2 as FQNNGV. Here the CDR3 DNA reads TGTGCCAGCAGCCCATGGGGGCCATCCCCCTACGAGCAGTACTTC. This sequence encodes CASSPWGPSPYEQYF.

The chain recombines TRBV18 with TRBJ2-7; D not certain. Per germline, CDR1 KGHSH and CDR2 LQKENI. Trimming pared 2 bases from V and 2 bases from J, leaving 7 bases between. The CDR3 runs 13 residues. The CDR3 nucleotides read TGTGCCAGCTCACCAAGTTTAGCCTACGAGCAGTACTTC. Amino acids: CASSPSLAYEQYF.

The rearrangement links TRBV12-3 or TRBV12-4 to TRBJ1-5, with D perhaps TRBD1 (5 bases). V was clipped by 1 base and J by 5 bases, with 18 bases between them. The CDR3 covers 17 residues. The CDR3 loop is CASSLVGGLGGDQPQHF. Written as DNA, the CDR3 is TGTGCCAGCAGTTTAGTGGGGGGGTTGGGGGGGGATCAGCCCCAGCATTTT.

This clonotype occurred a few times. The chain is built from TRBV2 and TRBJ2-5, with 10 bases that match TRBD1. Germline lookup yields CDR1 SNHLY and CDR2 FYNNEI. The CDR3 covers 14 residues. The ends lost 4 bases at V and 4 bases at J; junction bases unmatched: 3. Here the CDR3 reads CASSGDRGRETQYF. DNA for the CDR3: TGTGCCAGCAGTGGGGACAGGGGCCGAGAGACCCAGTACTTC. The whole variable domain, filled in from reference TRBV2 and TRBJ2-5, reads EPEVTQTPSHQVTQMGQEVILRCVPISNHLYFYWYRQILGQKVEFLVSFYNNEISEKSEIFDDQFSVERPDGSNFTLKIRSTKLEDSAMYFCASSGDRGRETQYFGPGTRLLVL.

This clonotype showed up many times. The gene calls are TRBV2 and TRBJ1-1, with D possibly matching TRBD1 (5 bases). In germline, CDR1 is SNHLY, CDR2 FYNNEI. Trimming removed 6 bases from V and 5 bases from J, with 16 bases in between. The CDR3 extends over 14 amino acids. The CDR3 bases are TGTGCCAGCAGCTTAACGGGGCTCCGAACTGAAGCTTTCTTT. Amino acid sequence: CASSLTGLRTEAFF.

This clonotype was seen only a few times. The chain joins TRBV28 to TRBJ2-2, with 7 bases lining up with TRBD2. CDR3 length: 17 residues. The ends lost 4 bases at V and 6 bases at J; junction bases unmatched: 14. Looked up from germline, CDR1 is MDHEN and CDR2 is SYDVKM. For the CDR3, the DNA is TGTGCCAGCAGTTCCCCCGGGACTGGCGGGGGTCCCGGGGAGCTGTTTTTT. Its protein product is CASSSPGTGGGPGELFF. The whole variable domain, filled in from reference TRBV28 and TRBJ2-2, reads DVKVTQSSRYLVKRTGEKVFLECVQDMDHENMFWYRQDPGLGLRLIYFSYDVKMKEKGDIPEGYSVSREKKERFSLILESASTNQTSMYLCASSSPGTGGGPGELFFGEGSRLTVL.

This chain connects TRBV12-3 or TRBV12-4 to TRBJ2-3, with unresolved D. V was cut by 6 bases and J by 1 base, with 14 bases left in between. The CDR3 has 15 amino acids. The CDR3 region is CASSAGSLRTDTQYF. In DNA, the CDR3 is TGTGCCAGCAGCGCCGGGTCACTCCGCACAGATACGCAGTATTTT.

The genes are TRBV18 and TRBJ2-1; D is perhaps TRBD1 (6 bases). V shed 1 base and J shed 0 bases, with 10 bases lying between them. This CDR3 is built from 16 residues. Per germline, CDR1 KGHSH and CDR2 LQKENI. The CDR3 nucleotides are TGTGCCAGCTCACCACGGACAGCTCTCTCCTACAATGAGCAGTTCTTC. Encoded protein: CASSPRTALSYNEQFF.

This clonotype was detected many times. The chain uses TRBV27 and TRBJ1-2; 10 nucleotides match TRBD1. There are 13 residues in the CDR3. V gave up 5 bases and J gave up 7 bases; unmatched junction bases: 4. CDR1 is MNHEY, CDR2 SMNVEV, per germline (reference sequence). CDR3 nucleotides: TGTGCCAGCAGTGGGGACAGGGGCTTTGGCTACACCTTC. Its protein product is CASSGDRGFGYTF.

The rearrangement uses TRBV28 and TRBJ1-2; 7 bases line up with TRBD1. The CDR3 has 13 residues. V gave up 6 bases and J gave up 8 bases; unmatched junction bases: 9. Per the germline V gene, CDR1 is MDHEN and CDR2 is SYDVKM. Written as DNA, the CDR3 is TGTGCCAGCAGCCCGACAGGGTCCCACGGCTACACCTTC. It specifies CASSPTGSHGYTF.

The rearrangement joins TRBV7-2 to TRBJ2-6; the D is unclear. CDR3 length: 16 amino acids. Germline V gene lookup returns CDR1 SGHTA and CDR2 FQGNSA. V lost 6 bases to trimming and J lost 2 bases, with 14 bases between them. The DNA for the CDR3 is TGTGCCAGCAGAGAGGCATCAAAACCTGGGGCCAACGTCCTGACTTTC. This codes for CASREASKPGANVLTF.

A few counts support this clonotype. The V gene is TRBV11-2, the J gene TRBJ2-2, with unresolved D. Germline CDR1 SGHAT, CDR2 FQNNGV. V lost 5 bases and J lost 6, with 10 bases in between. The CDR3 sequence is 13 residues long. Here the CDR3 reads CASSLGLAGELFF. In DNA form, the CDR3 reads TGTGCCAGCAGCCTGGGATTGGCCGGGGAGCTGTTTTTT.